This T cell receptor (beta chain) comes out of a study of CD8 T cells in ankylosing spondylitis. Findings and caveats of the study: From matched ankylosing spondylitis synovial fluid, disease-linked clones were reportedly recovered at significantly enriched levels. Typical of ankylosing spondylitis blood, it appeared, was a TCR beta motif of under 10 highly homologous variants.

The CDR3 loop spans 14 amino acids. The germline gives CDR1 SGDLS, CDR2 YYNGEE. Trimming removed 0 bases from V and 3 bases from J, with 7 bases in between. This clonotype appeared many times. Antigen specificity is unknown. By quantitative 5'-RACE with molecular barcodes, the TCR beta libraries were made. TCRdb independently ran MiXCR on the 5' RACE reads; one entry per CDR3 protein. Of 8,500 to 9,000 distinct CDR3 sequences detected, 3% to 5% appear once; the ten largest clones hold 8% to 13%. The chain joins TRBV9 to TRBJ2-1, with D possibly TRBD2 on 6 matching bases. The TCR was taken from a female donor with ankylosing spondylitis or in good health (not recorded which). The sample comprised blood, either unsorted or a sorted T cell fraction (not recorded which). CDR3 loop: CASSVDGSYNEQFF. The CDR3 DNA sequence: TGTGCCAGCAGCGTAGACGGGAGCTACAATGAGCAGTTCTTC.